The 5 T cell receptor beta chains below all came from one sample that was sequenced in a study of blood T cells in healthy people across ages. Primers used in a second PCR of about 7 to 12 cycles were a sample-barcoded 5' primer and a J-beta primer mix. TCRdb reprocessed the 5' RACE reads with MiXCR, giving one entry per CDR3 protein. The table records about 1.4 million distinct CDR3 sequences, roughly 64% of them present only once. Sequenced material: blood. These receptors all come from a man aged 18 to 29 in good health.

J is TRBJ2-1 and V is TRBV4-2; D perhaps matches TRBD2 (5 bases). The germline V gene encodes CDR1 LGHNA and CDR2 YNFKEQ. The germline V and J ends were trimmed by 4 bases and 7 bases, with 23 bases remaining between them. CDR3 size: 17 residues. The CDR3 protein is CASSPQVIAETTNEQFF. As DNA, the CDR3 is TGTGCCAGCAGCCCCCAGGTAATAGCAGAGACTACGAATGAGCAGTTCTTC.

The CDR3: CSALGLAGGSSSYNEQFF. In DNA, the CDR3 is TGCAGCGCCCTAGGACTAGCGGGAGGGTCCAGCTCCTACAATGAGCAGTTCTTC. V usage is TRBV29-1 and J usage is TRBJ2-1; 15 nucleotides line up with TRBD2. V trimming: 7 bases; J trimming: 0 bases; junction bases outside the gene matches: 10. The CDR3 is 18 amino acids. Germline CDR1 and CDR2: SQVTM and ANQGSEA.

V and J are TRBV4-2 and TRBJ1-4; no definite D call. From germline, CDR1 is LGHNA and CDR2 YNFKEQ. The CDR3 is made up of 17 amino acids. With 0 bases removed from V and 8 bases from J, the gap between germline ends came to 19 bases. CDR3: CASSQDPVGRLSEKLFF. CDR3 coding DNA: TGTGCCAGCAGCCAAGATCCGGTAGGAAGACTTTCGGAAAAACTGTTTTTT.

The chain links TRBV5-1 to TRBJ2-3, with D unresolved. From germline, CDR1 is SGHRS and CDR2 YFSETQ. The CDR3 has 14 amino acids. Trimming cost V 7 bases and J 3 bases, with 15 bases left between them. In nucleotides, the CDR3 is TGCGCCAGCGGTTGGGCAGGTATAACAGATACGCAGTATTTT. Its protein product is CASGWAGITDTQYF.

This chain connects TRBV6-6 to TRBJ2-2; the D gene is possibly TRBD1 (6 bases). From germline, CDR1 is MNHNY and CDR2 SVGAGI (reference sequence). This CDR3 comprises 16 residues. Deletions cut 7 bases from V and 9 bases from J, with 24 bases between. The CDR3 is CASTPWGQTLARELFF. In DNA form, the CDR3 reads TGTGCCAGCACCCCATGGGGGCAGACTCTAGCTAGGGAGCTGTTTTTT.